This TCR beta chain was observed in a study of T cells in tuberculosis. Looking at the study overall: In South Africa, adults with active tuberculosis were compared with IGRA-negative and latently infected IGRA-positive adolescents. Study-wide findings and caveats: Cases with active tuberculosis were adults, while controls were adolescents. Smaller distances to GMM-specific TCRs suggested their expansion in active tuberculosis.

As concerns this clone: Its matching antigen is unknown.

Trimming took 3 bases from V and 0 from J, leaving 12 bases between them. CDR3 length: 16 residues. Per germline, CDR1 MDHEN and CDR2 SYDVKM. Adolescents were screened for latent TB by skin test and IGRA. Data came from immunoSEQ multiplex PCR; TCRdb stores just in-frame clones and leaves some out. The sample has some 34,000 clones; 95% to 97% are singletons. The material sequenced was PBMCs. This TCR was recovered from a donor aged 10-35 years with latent tuberculosis or without tuberculosis infection. The rearrangement uses TRBV28 and TRBJ1-5; D gene ambiguous. The CDR3: CASSFGFRGSNQPQHF. The CDR3, as DNA: TGTGCCAGCAGTTTTGGGTTTCGGGGTAGCAATCAGCCCCAGCATTTT.